This T cell receptor (beta chain) was recovered during a study of CD8 T cells in ankylosing spondylitis. This clonotype was seen many times. Via MiXCR, TCRdb re-called the 5' RACE reads, giving one row per CDR3 protein. The sample yields around 29,000 distinct CDR3 sequences, about 5.6% seen once. Germline V gene lookup returns CDR1 SGDLS and CDR2 YYNGEE. Between the trimmed V and J ends, which lost 0 bases and 6 bases, there was a span of 10 bases. CDR3 length equals 14 residues. This TCR came from a female donor with ankylosing spondylitis or in good health (not recorded which). V gene TRBV9 combines with J gene TRBJ1-5; D not certain. Sequencing input: blood, either unsorted or a sorted T cell fraction (not recorded which). The DNA of the CDR3 is TGTGCCAGCAGCGTAGCCCCGGAAGGTCAGCCCCAGCATTTT. Translating it yields CASSVAPEGQPQHF.